A single sample is the source of the 17 T cell receptor beta chains below, sequenced in a study of tumor and adjacent non-tumor tissue in lung cancer. RNA was extracted from bulk tissue without any cell sorting. More than 3 cm separated this lung sample from the edge of the tumor. A modified ARM-PCR protocol with three rounds of nested PCR amplified TCRbeta. TCRdb analysed the multiplex PCR reads with MiXCR anew, one entry per CDR3 protein. The repertoire holds about 90,000 distinct CDR3 sequences, with around three quarters as singletons. What was sequenced was distant non-tumor lung tissue. The receptor source for this set is a woman aged 50 to 60 with non-small cell lung cancer.

Many counts were recorded for this clonotype. This chain links TRBV30 with TRBJ2-1; TRBD2 matches at 13 bases. The CDR3 runs to 15 residues. Trimming at V came to 3 bases and at J to 8 bases, leaving 7 bases not matched to a gene. Germline V gives CDR1 GTSNPN, CDR2 SVGIG (reference sequence). The CDR3 reads CAWSPGLAGVHEQFF. CDR3 bases: TGTGCCTGGAGCCCAGGACTAGCGGGGGTCCATGAGCAGTTCTTC.

The chain uses TRBV6-1 and TRBJ1-5; D is perhaps TRBD1 (5 bases). The CDR3 length is 13 residues. Per germline, CDR1 MNHNS and CDR2 SASEGT. V lost 6 bases to trimming and J lost 7 bases, with 13 bases between them. The CDR3 sequence: CASRVRVQQPQHF. As DNA, the CDR3 is TGTGCCAGCAGGGTCAGGGTTCAACAGCCCCAGCATTTT.

V gene TRBV11-2 combines with J gene TRBJ1-1; the D is unclear. The V end lost 8 bases, the J end lost 5 bases, and 18 bases lay between the germline ends. Germline V gene sequence: CDR1 SGHAT, CDR2 FQNNGV. CDR3 length: 14 residues. The CDR3 spells CASCMLMVGTEAFF. The CDR3 DNA follows: TGTGCCAGCTGCATGCTAATGGTGGGAACTGAAGCTTTCTTT.

J is TRBJ2-7 and V is TRBV6-5; TRBD2 matches at 7 bases. The CDR3 sequence is 13 residues long. V lost 10 bases, J lost 2 bases, and 8 bases stayed unmatched. Germline lookup yields CDR1 MNHEY and CDR2 SVGAGI. As DNA, the CDR3 is TGTGCCATGTGGAGCGGGAATGCCTACGAGCAGTACTTC. Amino acids: CAMWSGNAYEQYF.

As for this clonotype: At one end the junction does not follow the germline gene, possibly because of a read error. The rearrangement uses TRBV24-1 and TRBJ1-5; D unclear. The CDR3 is made up of 15 amino acids. Germline V gives CDR1 KGHDR, CDR2 SFDVKD. CDR3 DNA sequence: TGTACCACCAGTGATAACGTAGGTGGGAATCAGCCCCAGCATTTT. This codes for CTTSDNVGGNQPQHF.

In regard to this clonotype: The final CDR3 position lacks the conserved phenylalanine or tryptophan, pointing to a likely read error. The chain employs TRBV30 and TRBJ2-3; a weak D match, TRBD2 (6 bases). Germline values: CDR1 GTSNPN, CDR2 SVGIG (reference sequence). This CDR3 comprises 14 residues. This CDR3 reads CAWSIGGRTDTQYL. The CDR3 DNA follows: TGTGCTTGGAGTATCGGGGGTCGTACAGATACGCAGTATTTG.

The chain uses TRBV6-1 and TRBJ2-1, with D possibly matching TRBD1 (5 bases). Trimming took off 2 bases at V and 12 bases at J, with 11 bases between the two ends. The CDR3 consists of 12 residues. Per germline, CDR1 MNHNS and CDR2 SASEGT. The CDR3 DNA is TGTGCCAGCAGTGAACAGATTCAGGGGCAGTTCTTC. Translated: CASSEQIQGQFF.

As regards this clonotype: At one end, the junction sequence differs from germline, possibly due to a read error. The chain couples TRBV20-1 to TRBJ2-3; 7 bases line up with TRBD2. Germline-derived CDR1 and CDR2 are DFQATT and SNEGSKA (reference sequence). This CDR3 spans 14 amino acids. CDR3 in DNA: TGCAGTGCTACCCGGGCGCGGGAGCCAGATAGGCAGTATTTT. Protein: CSATRAREPDRQYF.

This chain uses TRBV6-6 with TRBJ2-7, with 7 bases that match TRBD2. The V segment lost 6 bases and the J segment 13 bases; nucleotides outside the gene matches: 27. The CDR3 sequence is 17 residues long. Per germline, CDR1 MNHNY and CDR2 SVGAGI (reference sequence). CDR3 nucleotides: TGTGCCAGCAGGGACGTAGATGGCGGGAGCCCCTCCTATGAGAAATACTTC. Amino acid sequence: CASRDVDGGSPSYEKYF.

As for this clonotype: The junction shows a germline mismatch at one end, possibly a read error. The V gene is TRBV10-3, the J gene TRBJ2-1; D perhaps matches TRBD2 (6 bases). Germline V gene lookup returns CDR1 ENHRY and CDR2 SYGVKD. The CDR3 extends over 16 amino acids. The CDR3 region is CAIKGGALAEDNGQFF. Written as DNA, the CDR3 is TGTGCCATCAAAGGTGGGGCACTAGCAGAAGACAATGGGCAGTTCTTC.

This clonotype has only one observation. A much larger clonotype is one base distant, so this may be a read error. The gene calls are TRBV24-1 and TRBJ2-1; D call uncertain. The CDR3 consists of 17 residues. The germline CDR1 and CDR2 sequences are KGHDR and SFDVKD. The CDR3 reads CATNDFLGLGTSNEQFF. DNA for the CDR3: TGTGCCACCAATGATTTTTTGGGCCTCGGTACCTCCAATGAGCAGTTCTTC.

This clonotype was observed a handful of times. CDR3 DNA sequence: TGTGCCAGCTCACCTAGCGGGTATGAGCAGTTCTTC. Residues: CASSPSGYEQFF. V is TRBV18 and J is TRBJ2-1; 7 nucleotides align to TRBD2. The CDR3 is made up of 12 amino acids. CDR1 is KGHSH, CDR2 LQKENI, per germline. After removal of 3 bases from V and 8 bases from J, the junction contained 1 base not matched to a gene.

Remarks on this clonotype: A much larger clonotype is one base distant, so this may be a read error. The chain links TRBV7-9 to TRBJ1-1, with 7 bases that match TRBD1. This CDR3 is built from 13 residues. Looked up from germline, CDR1 is SEHNR and CDR2 is FQNEAQ (reference sequence). CDR3 nucleotides: TGTGCCAGCGGCTTCAGGGGGGGCACTGAAGCTTTCTTT. As protein: CASGFRGGTEAFF.

Remarks on this clonotype: Just one base apart from a much larger clone, this may be a read error. This chain links TRBV5-1 with TRBJ2-2, with D tentatively TRBD1 or TRBD2 (5 bases each). Germline CDR1 SGHRS, CDR2 YFSETQ. V was cut by 0 bases and J by 6 bases, with 15 bases left in between. This CDR3 has 16 residues. DNA for the CDR3: TGCGCCAGCAGCTTGGCCCGGGGCGTAAGCGCCGGGGAGCTGTTTTTT. It is translated as CASSLARGVSAGELFF. The variable domain in full, with the rest retrieved from reference TRBV5-1 and TRBJ2-2, is KAGVTQTPRYLIKTRGQQVTLSCSPISGHRSVSWYQQTPGQGLQFLFEYFSETQRNKGNFPGRFSGRQFSNSRSEMNVSTLELGDSALYLCASSLARGVSAGELFFGEGSRLTVL.

About this clonotype itself: The junction does not match germline at one end; this may be a read error. The J gene is TRBJ1-6, the V gene TRBV10-3, with D tentatively TRBD1 (5 bases). Germline-derived CDR1 and CDR2 are ENHRY and SYGVKD. This CDR3 comprises 15 residues. Written as DNA, the CDR3 is TGTGCCATAAGTGAGTCGGAACAGGTGGAGTCACCCCTCCACTTT. Amino acid sequence: CAISESEQVESPLHF.

This clonotype was counted once. J is TRBJ2-7 and V is TRBV5-1; 11 nucleotides align to TRBD2. Trimming removed 8 bases from V and 2 bases from J; junction bases left unmatched: 9. Germline CDR1 and CDR2: SGHRS and YFSETQ. This CDR3 is 15 amino acids long. The CDR3 protein is CASQTSGISTYEQYF. In DNA form, the CDR3 reads TGCGCCAGTCAGACTAGCGGGATCTCTACCTACGAGCAGTACTTC.

With regard to this clonotype: At one end, the junction sequence differs from germline, possibly due to a read error. The chain joins TRBV4-1 to TRBJ2-7, with D perhaps matching TRBD1 or TRBD2 (5 bases each). Germline V CDR1 and CDR2: MGHRA, YSYEKL. The CDR3 is made up of 15 amino acids. The CDR3 sequence is CSSSQDQGRHYERYF. Written as DNA, the CDR3 is TGCTCCAGCAGCCAAGATCAGGGACGGCACTACGAGCGGTATTTC.